The 29 T cell receptor beta chains below all came from one sample that was sequenced in a study of shared clonotypes between healthy human individuals. TCRdb's table, derived via immunoSEQ multiplex PCR, lists solely in-frame clones and lacks some. The sample carries under 600,000 clones, approximately 95% recorded once. Sequences were obtained from naive CD4+ T cells sorted from blood. Subset specified: CD45RA+ positively selected. Receptor source: a woman younger than 45 in good health.

V gene TRBV6-6 combines with J gene TRBJ2-5; 12 positions match TRBD2. Per germline, CDR1 MNHNY and CDR2 SVGAGI (reference sequence). The CDR3 has 15 residues. The junction had 2 bases not matched to a gene; V was cut back by 5 bases and J by 1 base. CDR3 protein: CASSKTSGGQETQYF. DNA of the CDR3: TGTGCCAGCAGTAAGACTAGCGGGGGCCAAGAGACCCAGTACTTC.

This chain uses TRBV28 with TRBJ1-2; D is undetermined. Trimming cost V 11 bases and J 8 bases, with 15 bases left between them. In germline, CDR1 is MDHEN, CDR2 SYDVKM. The CDR3 is made up of 11 amino acids. CDR3 loop: CASRASWGYTF. The CDR3 coding sequence is TGTGCCTCCCGGGCTTCTTGGGGCTACACCTTC.

This chain uses TRBV11-2 with TRBJ1-1, with 7 bases fitting TRBD1. CDR1 is SGHAT and CDR2 is FQNNGV in the germline V gene. CDR3 length: 13 residues. Germline trimming cut 5 bases from V and 3 bases from J; bases unmatched to any gene: 3. CDR3 nucleotides: TGTGCCAGCAGCGGACAGGTTGACACTGAAGCTTTCTTT. As protein: CASSGQVDTEAFF.

This chain uses TRBV5-8 with TRBJ1-2; 10 bases align to TRBD1. The CDR3 spans 14 residues. Looked up from germline, CDR1 is SGHTS and CDR2 is YDEGEE. J gave up 4 bases and V 4 bases, and 4 bases lay outside the gene matches. Here the CDR3 reads CASSRDRGGYGYTF. CDR3 coding DNA: TGTGCCAGCAGCCGGGACAGGGGAGGCTATGGCTACACCTTC.

Only one count was recorded for this clone. The rearrangement joins TRBV5-1 to TRBJ2-2, with D perhaps TRBD2 (5 bases). The CDR3 loop spans 16 amino acids. Germline CDR1 is SGHRS and CDR2 is YFSETQ. V was cut by 4 bases and J by 0 bases, with 13 bases left in between. The CDR3 protein is CASSPGTDSNTGELFF. In DNA, the CDR3 is TGCGCCAGCAGCCCAGGTACGGACTCGAACACCGGGGAGCTGTTTTTT.

This chain links TRBV6-7 with TRBJ2-7; D not certain. TRBV6-7 carries the ORF label, with uncertain function. Trimming cost V 2 bases and J 3 bases, with 8 bases left between them. The CDR3 runs to 13 residues. CDR3 protein: CASSYDPFYEQYF. The CDR3, as DNA: TGTGCCAGCAGTTACGACCCCTTCTACGAGCAGTACTTC.

The chain joins TRBV20-1 to TRBJ1-6; a possible D gene is TRBD1 (5 bases). Looked up from germline, CDR1 is DFQATT and CDR2 is SNEGSKA (reference sequence). With 2 bases removed from V and 13 bases from J, the gap between germline ends came to 9 bases. The CDR3 length is 11 residues. The CDR3 protein is CSARRGGPLHF. The CDR3 region has the DNA TGCAGTGCTAGACGCGGGGGGCCCCTCCACTTT.

This clone was counted a single time. The chain combines TRBV27 with TRBJ2-1; perhaps TRBD1 as D (6 bases). This CDR3 is built from 14 residues. Trimming shortened V by 3 bases and J by 1 base, and 7 bases separated the two germline ends. The germline CDR1 and CDR2 sequences are MNHEY and SMNVEV (reference sequence). In DNA, the CDR3 is TGTGCCAGCAGTTTTAGGGGGTCCTACAATGAGCAGTTCTTC. Protein: CASSFRGSYNEQFF.

This chain connects TRBV7-2 to TRBJ2-2; possible D gene TRBD1, 6 bases. The length of the CDR3 is 17 residues. Deletions cut 4 bases from V and 7 bases from J, with 22 bases between. CDR1 and CDR2 (germline): SGHTA, FQGNSA. Here the CDR3 DNA reads TGTGCCAGCAGCTCCCCGGGGCGGGTGGGGGCGCTCGGGGAGCTGTTTTTT. Amino acids: CASSSPGRVGALGELFF. Variable domain in full (rest from reference TRBV7-2 and TRBJ2-2): GAGVSQSPSNKVTEKGKDVELRCDPISGHTALYWYRQSLGQGLEFLIYFQGNSAPDKSGLPSDRFSAERTGGSVSTLTIQRTQQEDSAVYLCASSSPGRVGALGELFFGEGSRLTVL.

The genes are TRBV5-1 and TRBJ1-3; D gene uncertain. This CDR3 comprises 16 residues. Deletions cut 0 bases from V and 0 bases from J, with 10 bases between. The germline CDR1 and CDR2 sequences are SGHRS and YFSETQ. The CDR3 DNA is TGCGCCAGCAGCTTGGAAGGTTTCGACTCTGGAAACACCATATATTTT. Translation gives CASSLEGFDSGNTIYF.

This sequence joins TRBV27 and TRBJ2-7, with D maybe TRBD2 (6 bases). The CDR3 has 14 residues. CDR1 and CDR2 (germline): MNHEY, SMNVEV (reference sequence). V lost 8 bases to trimming and J lost 2 bases, with 16 bases between them. The CDR3 coding sequence is TGTGCCAGCTGGGGACTGGACAAAACCTACGAGCAGTACTTC. This translates into CASWGLDKTYEQYF.

The chain recombines TRBV19 with TRBJ2-7; possible D gene TRBD1, 6 bases. Trimming took off 3 bases at V and 5 bases at J, with 14 bases between the two ends. This CDR3 contains 14 residues. Germline loops: CDR1 LNHDA, CDR2 SQIVND (reference sequence). Here the CDR3 DNA reads TGTGCCAGTAGTATGGCAGGGGTCCGCCACGAGCAGTACTTC. Its protein product is CASSMAGVRHEQYF.

V and J are TRBV20-1 and TRBJ1-2; no clear D gene. Germline CDR1 DFQATT, CDR2 SNEGSKA (reference sequence). This CDR3 region has 9 residues. Trimming pared 3 bases from V and 7 bases from J, leaving 3 bases between. The CDR3 DNA reads TGCAGTGCTAGTCTTGGCTACACCTTC. Protein product: CSASLGYTF.

V usage is TRBV28 and J usage is TRBJ1-4, with TRBD1 identical over 8 bases. Trimming at V came to 3 bases and at J to 8 bases, leaving 8 bases not matched to a gene. Germline values: CDR1 MDHEN, CDR2 SYDVKM. The CDR3 sequence is 15 residues long. The CDR3 region has the DNA TGTGCCAGCAGTTTCCAGGGGGCTGAGGGGGAAAAACTGTTTTTT. It codes for CASSFQGAEGEKLFF.

This chain links TRBV19 with TRBJ2-1, with unresolved D. Trimming stripped 10 bases from V and 5 bases from J, with 9 bases between. Germline V gene data show CDR1 as LNHDA and CDR2 as SQIVND (reference sequence). The CDR3 length is 11 residues. This CDR3 is CATLGNNEQFF. DNA for the CDR3: TGTGCCACCCTAGGGAACAATGAGCAGTTCTTC.

Of note for this clone: Other DNA sequences within the sample encode an identical CDR3. This chain connects TRBV7-9 to TRBJ2-7; D ambiguous. The CDR3 is 12 amino acids. V gave up 5 bases and J gave up 1 base, with 6 bases separating them. From germline, CDR1 is SEHNR and CDR2 FQNEAQ (reference sequence). The CDR3 bases are TGTGCCAGCAGCCTAAATTCCTACGAGCAGTACTTC. Its translation is CASSLNSYEQYF. Together with reference TRBV7-9 and TRBJ2-7, the CDR3 gives the full variable domain: DTGVSQNPRHKITKRGQNVTFRCDPISEHNRLYWYRQTLGQGPEFLTYFQNEAQLEKSRLLSDRFSAERPKGSFSTLEIQRTEQGDSAMYLCASSLNSYEQYFGPGTRLTVT.

This sequence joins TRBV30 and TRBJ1-1, with unresolved D. This CDR3 is 13 amino acids long. Per germline, CDR1 GTSNPN and CDR2 SVGIG (reference sequence). V was trimmed by 1 base and J by 8 bases, leaving 14 bases between them. The CDR3 here is CAWSGGPASEAFF. CDR3 coding DNA: TGTGCCTGGAGTGGGGGTCCCGCCTCCGAAGCTTTCTTT.

This clone was found a few times. The chain carries TRBV4-2 and TRBJ1-5; TRBD1 is a possible D gene (6 bases). The V end lost 2 bases, the J end lost 6 bases, and 14 bases lay between the germline ends. Germline values: CDR1 LGHNA, CDR2 YNFKEQ. The CDR3 is 15 residues long. CDR3 sequence reads: CASSQTGSNGQPQHF. CDR3 in DNA: TGTGCCAGCAGCCAAACAGGGTCTAATGGTCAGCCCCAGCATTTT.

The chain has TRBV6-5 and TRBJ2-1; possibly TRBD2 for D (6 bases). The germline V gene has CDR1 MNHEY and CDR2 SVGAGI. This CDR3 contains 13 residues. Trimming took off 1 base at V and 10 bases at J, with 11 bases between the two ends. In DNA form, the CDR3 reads TGTGCCAGCAGTTACTTACTAGCTGAAGAGCAGTTCTTC. Translating it yields CASSYLLAEEQFF.

V gene TRBV19 combines with J gene TRBJ2-7; 9 nucleotides line up with TRBD2. CDR1 is LNHDA and CDR2 is SQIVND in the germline V gene (reference sequence). The CDR3 extends over 16 amino acids. V shed 4 bases and J 3 bases; nucleotides not matched to a gene: 10. CDR3 sequence reads: CASSRASGTLHYEQYF. CDR3 nucleotides: TGTGCCAGTAGTAGGGCTAGCGGGACCCTACACTACGAGCAGTACTTC.

The rearrangement joins TRBV27 to TRBJ2-7, with D maybe TRBD1 (6 bases). Germline loops: CDR1 MNHEY, CDR2 SMNVEV (reference sequence). The CDR3 loop spans 17 amino acids. Between the trimmed V and J ends, which lost 6 bases and 0 bases, there was a span of 21 bases. The CDR3 DNA reads TGTGCCAGCAGCCTACGACAGGACCCCACGGTCTCCTACGAGCAGTACTTC. It codes for CASSLRQDPTVSYEQYF.

The V gene is TRBV11-2, the J gene TRBJ2-7; D might be TRBD1 (5 bases). CDR1 is SGHAT, CDR2 FQNNGV, per germline. The CDR3 loop spans 14 amino acids. V was clipped by 7 bases and J by 1 base, with 14 bases between them. CDR3 sequence reads: CASTLGAFSYEQYF. The CDR3 DNA follows: TGTGCCAGCACCCTAGGGGCATTTTCCTACGAGCAGTACTTC.

The chain recombines TRBV4-1 with TRBJ2-5; 13 nucleotides align to TRBD2. The end of the DNA aligns better with TRBJ2-7, so the J call may be wrong. Germline CDR1 is MGHRA and CDR2 is YSYEKL. The CDR3 runs to 18 residues. The CDR3 protein is CASSQALLAGGPSYEQYF. As DNA, the CDR3 is TGCGCCAGCAGCCAAGCCCTACTAGCGGGAGGGCCTAGTTACGAGCAGTACTTC.

The genes are TRBV27 and TRBJ1-2; 10 bases are a match to TRBD1. This CDR3 is built from 18 residues. Germline CDR1 and CDR2: MNHEY and SMNVEV (reference sequence). With V trimmed by 1 base and J by 7 bases, 15 bases remained unmatched. The CDR3 protein is CASSLLPGQGFSTSGYTF. CDR3 DNA sequence: TGTGCCAGCAGTTTATTGCCGGGACAGGGGTTTTCTACTTCTGGCTACACCTTC.

The V and J genes are TRBV10-2 and TRBJ2-5; TRBD2 matches 7 bases. Trimming at V came to 4 bases and at J to 4 bases, leaving 6 bases not matched to a gene. In germline, CDR1 is WSHSY, CDR2 SAAADI. The CDR3 contains 14 residues. The CDR3 region is CASSVGRGGETQYF. CDR3 in DNA: TGCGCCAGCAGTGTGGGGAGGGGCGGAGAGACCCAGTACTTC.

CDR3 in amino acids: CASKQGSEETQYF. In nucleotides, the CDR3 is TGTGCCAGCAAACAGGGGAGCGAAGAGACCCAGTACTTC. This chain joins TRBV27 and TRBJ2-5, with 7 bases lining up with TRBD1. The CDR3 has 13 residues. V was clipped by 7 bases and J by 3 bases; unmatched bases: 5. CDR1 and CDR2 from the germline V gene are MNHEY and SMNVEV (reference sequence).

The chain has TRBV6-1 and TRBJ1-2; D gene unclear. Trimming pared 6 bases from V and 0 bases from J, leaving 5 bases between. Germline-derived CDR1 and CDR2 are MNHNS and SASEGT. The CDR3 sequence is 12 residues long. Here the CDR3 reads CASRGSNYGYTF. CDR3 coding DNA: TGTGCCAGCAGGGGCTCTAACTATGGCTACACCTTC.

V gene TRBV27 combines with J gene TRBJ2-1; 11 nucleotides line up with TRBD2. V shed 4 bases, J shed 6 bases, and the junction held 14 bases outside the gene matches. Germline V gene sequence: CDR1 MNHEY, CDR2 SMNVEV (reference sequence). This CDR3 spans 18 amino acids. CDR3 nucleotide sequence: TGTGCCAGCAGTTCATCGCCACTAGCGGGAGCCATTGGCAATGAGCAGTTCTTC. This gives the protein CASSSSPLAGAIGNEQFF.

This chain joins TRBV5-1 and TRBJ2-1; 11 bases align to TRBD1. The CDR3 contains 16 residues. CDR1 and CDR2 from the germline V gene are SGHRS and YFSETQ. The V segment lost 6 bases and the J segment 4 bases; nucleotides outside the gene matches: 9. CDR3 amino acids: CASKRPDRGPYNEQFF. In DNA, the CDR3 is TGCGCCAGCAAGCGTCCGGACAGGGGGCCTTACAATGAGCAGTTCTTC.